A selection of T cell receptor beta chains follows, all from one sample in a study of response to subunit inactivated influenza vaccine. TCRdb re-analysed the RT-PCR reads in MiXCR, keeping a single row per CDR3 protein. Found here are under 800,000 distinct CDR3 sequences, approximately 15% of them singletons; the top ten hold less than 9%. Material: PBMCs from blood, obtained approximately 15 days before vaccination. The source of these receptors is a man aged 45-60 years who received an inactivated influenza vaccine. The CDR3 runs from the conserved cysteine through the conserved F or W. Each record gives: D gene, clone size, J gene, V gene, CDR3 DNA, CDR3 protein. The D gene is left open where the match is weak. Clone size appears in some rows only: once, few, many, or a class for an expanded clone.

TRBD2	many	TRBJ2-7	TRBV27	TGTGCCAGCAGTTTGGGGACTAGCGGGAGCAACGAGCAGTACTTC	CASSLGTSGSNEQYF
NA	NA	TRBJ1-2	TRBV7-9	TGTGCCAGCAGCCTAGGAGACGGGACAAACTATGGCTACACCTTC	CASSLGDGTNYGYTF
NA	NA	TRBJ2-1	TRBV6-2/TRBV6-3	TGTGCCAGCAGTACCTTCGGGGTACGGAATGAGCAGTTCTTC	CASSTFGVRNEQFF
NA	many	TRBJ1-4	TRBV4-1	TGCGCCAGCAGCCGGGGTAATGAAAAACTGTTTTTT	CASSRGNEKLFF
TRBD2	NA	TRBJ2-3	TRBV18	TGTGCCAGCTCACCATCCAGCGGGGGCGGCACAGATACGCAGTATTTT	CASSPSSGGGTDTQYF
NA	NA	TRBJ2-5	TRBV11-1	TGTGCCAGCAGTCCCACTCGGCGGGGCGGGCCCGACTTC	CASSPTRRGGPDF
NA	many	TRBJ1-5	TRBV20-1	TGCAGTGCTAGTGGGGGCAGCAATCAGCCCCAGCATTTT	CSASGGSNQPQHF
NA	few	TRBJ2-5	TRBV4-1	TGCGCCAGCAGCCAAGATGGCCAGGGCGTGGAGACCCAGTACTTC	CASSQDGQGVETQYF
TRBD1	NA	TRBJ2-3	TRBV5-1	TGCGCCAGCAGCCTGGGACAGGGAGGTTCGGATACGCAGTATTTT	CASSLGQGGSDTQYF
TRBD1	NA	TRBJ2-7	TRBV6-2/TRBV6-3	TGTGCCAGCAGTATCCCGGGACAGGGGAGCGAGCAGTACTTC	CASSIPGQGSEQYF
NA	few	TRBJ2-3	TRBV18	TGTGCCAGCTCAACTATTAGCGGATCTAGCACAGATACGCAGTATTTT	CASSTISGSSTDTQYF
NA	NA	TRBJ2-7	TRBV25-1	TGTGCCAGCAGTTCACGGGTCCGGGGATACGAGCAGTACTTC	CASSSRVRGYEQYF
TRBD2	NA	TRBJ2-2	TRBV20-1	TGCAGTGCTAGAATAGCGGGCCTCGCCACCGGGGAGCTGTTTTTT	CSARIAGLATGELFF
NA	few	TRBJ1-6	TRBV6-1	TGTGCCAGCACCCCGGGTGTTCGCTCACCCCTCCACTTT	CASTPGVRSPLHF
NA	NA	TRBJ1-2	TRBV5-1	TGCGCCAGCAGCTTGGCCTCAGGGGTTGGCTACACCTTC	CASSLASGVGYTF
NA	NA	TRBJ1-1	TRBV29-1	TGCAGCGTTGACCCCGGTGGGACTGAAGCTTTCTTT	CSVDPGGTEAFF
TRBD2	NA	TRBJ2-5	TRBV20-1	TGCAGTGCTAGGAGACTAGCGGGCAACCAAGAGACCCAGTACTTC	CSARRLAGNQETQYF
TRBD1	few	TRBJ2-1	TRBV28	TGTGCCAGCAGATTACAGGGGGACTACAATGAGCAGTTCTTC	CASRLQGDYNEQFF
NA	few	TRBJ2-1	TRBV6-2/TRBV6-3	TGTGCCAGCAGTTCGGCAGGGCCCTTCAATGAGCAGTTCTTC	CASSSAGPFNEQFF
NA	NA	TRBJ2-6	TRBV14	TGTGCCAGCAGCCACCCGGCCCCTGGGGCCAACGTCCTGACTTTC	CASSHPAPGANVLTF
TRBD2	NA	TRBJ2-1	TRBV20-1	TGCAGTGCTAGAGTTGCCGGGGGGGCTAAAGCGCCGCTTCCTGAGCAGTTCTTC	CSARVAGGAKAPLPEQFF
NA	NA	TRBJ1-2	TRBV5-1	TGCGCCAGCAGCTTGGCTTCGGGACAAGCTAACTATGGCTACACCTTC	CASSLASGQANYGYTF
TRBD2	few	TRBJ2-7	TRBV29-1	TGCAGCGTTGCTAGCGGGAGTTACGAGCAGTACTTC	CSVASGSYEQYF
NA	NA	TRBJ2-2	TRBV7-2	TGTGCCAGCAGCTTAGCGTGGGGGGACACCGGGGAGCTGTTTTTT	CASSLAWGDTGELFF